This passage covers 13 T cell receptor beta chains from one sample sequenced in a study of control samples from healthy donors and cancer patients. The repertoire was sequenced with immunoSEQ multiplex PCR; TCRdb's copy has only in-frame clones and lacks some. The sample holds fewer than 200,000 clones; around 87% are singletons and the top ten take just over 1.4%. The material sequenced was blood. The receptors come from a woman aged 50 to 65 in good health.

The rearrangement uses TRBV19 and TRBJ2-5; 15 nucleotides match TRBD2. The CDR3 is 18 amino acids. CDR1 is LNHDA, CDR2 SQIVND, per germline (reference sequence). Unmatched junction bases numbered 13, after V lost 7 bases and J lost 4 bases. The DNA of the CDR3 is TGTGCCAGTACAGGGTCCGGACTAGCGGGAGGGGTAGGAGAGACCCAGTACTTC. This encodes CASTGSGLAGGVGETQYF.

The chain carries TRBV19 and TRBJ1-3; 11 bases align to TRBD1. This CDR3 spans 15 amino acids. Germline CDR1 LNHDA, CDR2 SQIVND (reference sequence). V trimming: 3 bases; J trimming: 5 bases; junction bases outside the gene matches: 3. CDR3 in amino acids: CASSMGTGGRNTIYF. CDR3 in DNA: TGTGCCAGTAGTATGGGGACAGGGGGTAGAAACACCATATATTTT.

CDR3: CAIRGQFGQGVNYGYTF. CDR3 coding DNA: TGTGCCATCAGGGGCCAATTTGGACAGGGAGTTAACTATGGCTACACCTTC. The chain employs TRBV10-3 and TRBJ1-2; 8 positions match TRBD1. The germline V gene encodes CDR1 ENHRY and CDR2 SYGVKD. V shed 6 bases, J shed 1 base, and the junction held 13 bases outside the gene matches. The CDR3 has 17 amino acids.

The V gene is TRBV30, the J gene TRBJ2-1; 9 bases fit TRBD1. Trimming at V came to 5 bases and at J to 7 bases, leaving 9 bases not matched to a gene. Germline CDR1 GTSNPN, CDR2 SVGIG (reference sequence). This CDR3 spans 14 amino acids. The chain's CDR3 is CAWSGTGNENEQFF. CDR3 DNA: TGTGCCTGGTCCGGGACAGGGAATGAGAATGAGCAGTTCTTC.

V and J are TRBV5-6 and TRBJ2-7; D gene unclear. This CDR3 spans 14 amino acids. Germline V gene sequence: CDR1 SGHDT, CDR2 YYEEEE. The V end lost 1 base, the J end lost 0 bases, and 8 bases lay between the germline ends. The CDR3 region has the DNA TGTGCCAGCAGCTTGAAGGCCAACTCCTACGAGCAGTACTTC. It yields the protein CASSLKANSYEQYF.

This chain links TRBV27 with TRBJ2-1; the match to TRBD2 covers 15 bases. This CDR3 region has 18 residues. With V trimmed by 2 bases and J by 5 bases, 7 bases remained unmatched. Germline V gives CDR1 MNHEY, CDR2 SMNVEV (reference sequence). CDR3 DNA: TGTGCCAGCAGTTTACCGGGACTAGCGGGGGGATCGGACAATGAGCAGTTCTTC. Translating it yields CASSLPGLAGGSDNEQFF.

The V and J genes are TRBV5-1 and TRBJ2-3; TRBD2 agrees at 7 bases. V lost 2 bases, J lost 2 bases, and 14 bases stayed unmatched. CDR1 is SGHRS and CDR2 is YFSETQ in the germline V gene. The CDR3 totals 18 residues. In DNA, the CDR3 is TGCGCCAGCAGCTTTTGGCCCCTAGCGGACATAGCCACAGATACGCAGTATTTT. Its protein is CASSFWPLADIATDTQYF.

Turning to this clone: Other DNA sequences of this sample code for an identical CDR3. This chain connects TRBV4-1 to TRBJ1-6; 9 positions match TRBD1. Germline CDR1 MGHRA, CDR2 YSYEKL. Losses at the gene ends were 4 bases for V and 7 bases for J; bases not matched to a gene: 5. The CDR3 spans 15 residues. CDR3 in amino acids: CASSRPGQGNSPLHF. The CDR3 DNA is TGCGCCAGCAGCCGACCGGGACAGGGAAATTCACCCCTCCACTTT.

The chain couples TRBV7-9 to TRBJ1-1; D remains ambiguous. Trimming pared 1 base from V and 0 bases from J, leaving 9 bases between. This CDR3 comprises 15 residues. Germline CDR1 reads SEHNR; CDR2 reads FQNEAQ (reference sequence). The CDR3 region has the DNA TGTGCCAGCAGCTTAGAATCGGGGATGAACACTGAAGCTTTCTTT. It encodes CASSLESGMNTEAFF.

The chain has TRBV4-3 and TRBJ1-6, with D perhaps matching TRBD1 (5 bases). Per germline, CDR1 LGHNA and CDR2 YSLEER. Trimming removed 0 bases from V and 10 bases from J, with 13 bases in between. The CDR3 runs to 15 residues. The CDR3 nucleotides read TGCGCCAGCAGCCAAGATATGGGGGATGTGTCACCCCTCCACTTT. It is translated as CASSQDMGDVSPLHF.

For the CDR3, the DNA is TGTGCCAGCAGCCCACGTAGGGACTTCAATGAGCAGTTCTTC. It encodes CASSPRRDFNEQFF. V and J are TRBV7-2 and TRBJ2-1, with TRBD2 as a possible D gene (6 bases). V was cut by 5 bases and J by 6 bases, with 14 bases left in between. The germline V gene encodes CDR1 SGHTA and CDR2 FQGNSA. The CDR3 is 14 residues long.

The chain recombines TRBV4-3 with TRBJ1-4; D is uncertain. The CDR3 runs 12 residues. Trimming cost V 5 bases and J 10 bases, with 11 bases left between them. Germline V gene data show CDR1 as LGHNA and CDR2 as YSLEER. This chain's CDR3 is CASSSGMGKLFF. CDR3 DNA: TGCGCCAGCAGCTCGGGGATGGGAAAACTGTTTTTT.

The genes are TRBV7-9 and TRBJ2-5; 8 nucleotides match TRBD1. There are 14 residues in the CDR3. Unmatched junction bases numbered 6, after V lost 5 bases and J lost 4 bases. Germline-derived CDR1 and CDR2 are SEHNR and FQNEAQ (reference sequence). Here the CDR3 reads CASSVSGGGETQYF. The CDR3 DNA follows: TGTGCCAGCAGCGTCTCAGGGGGCGGAGAGACCCAGTACTTC.